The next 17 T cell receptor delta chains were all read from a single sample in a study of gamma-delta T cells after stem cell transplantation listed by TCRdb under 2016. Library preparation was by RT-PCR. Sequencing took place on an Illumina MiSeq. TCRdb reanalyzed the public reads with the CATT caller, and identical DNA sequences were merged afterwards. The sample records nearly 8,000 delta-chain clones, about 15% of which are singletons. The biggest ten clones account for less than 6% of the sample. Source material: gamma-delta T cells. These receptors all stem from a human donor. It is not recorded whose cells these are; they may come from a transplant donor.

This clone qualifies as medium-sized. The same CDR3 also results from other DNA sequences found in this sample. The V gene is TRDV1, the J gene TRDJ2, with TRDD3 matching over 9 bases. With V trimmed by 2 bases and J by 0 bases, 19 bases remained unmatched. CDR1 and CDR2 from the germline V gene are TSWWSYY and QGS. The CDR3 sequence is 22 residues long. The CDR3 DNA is TGTGCTCTTGGGGAAGGACTGCCTTCCCCGTACTGGGGGAGGACTTTGACAGCACAACTCTTCTTT. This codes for CALGEGLPSPYWGRTLTAQLFF.

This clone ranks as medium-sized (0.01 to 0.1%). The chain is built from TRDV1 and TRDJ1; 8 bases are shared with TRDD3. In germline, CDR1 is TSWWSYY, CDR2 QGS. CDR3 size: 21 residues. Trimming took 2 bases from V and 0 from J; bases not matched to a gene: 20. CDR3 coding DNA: TGTGCTCTTGGGGAAGCTTCCCTACGAAGAGTACTGGGGGTCAACACCGATAAACTCATCTTT. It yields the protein CALGEASLRRVLGVNTDKLIF.

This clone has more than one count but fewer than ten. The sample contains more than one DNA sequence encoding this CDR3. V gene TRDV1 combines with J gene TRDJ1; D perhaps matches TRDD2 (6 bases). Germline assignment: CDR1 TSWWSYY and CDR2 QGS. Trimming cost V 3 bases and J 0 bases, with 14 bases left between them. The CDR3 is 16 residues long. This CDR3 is CALGDSFPPYTDKLIF. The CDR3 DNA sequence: TGTGCTCTTGGGGACTCCTTCCCGCCATACACCGATAAACTCATCTTT.

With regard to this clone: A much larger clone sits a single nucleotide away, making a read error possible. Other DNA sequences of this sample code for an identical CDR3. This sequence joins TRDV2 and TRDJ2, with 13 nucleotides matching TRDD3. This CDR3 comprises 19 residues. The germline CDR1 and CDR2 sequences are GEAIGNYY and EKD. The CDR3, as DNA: TGTGCCTGTGACCAGGTACTGGGGGATACGCCCGCTTTGACGGCACAACTCTTCTTT. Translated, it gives CACDQVLGDTPALTAQLFF.

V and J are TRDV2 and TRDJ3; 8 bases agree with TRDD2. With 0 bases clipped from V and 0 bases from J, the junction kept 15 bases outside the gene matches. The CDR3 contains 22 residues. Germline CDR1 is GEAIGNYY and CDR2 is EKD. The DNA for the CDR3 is TGTGCCTGTGACACCGAAGCTTCCTACCGTATCGGGTTCTCCTGGGACACCCGACAGATGTTTTTC. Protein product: CACDTEASYRIGFSWDTRQMFF.

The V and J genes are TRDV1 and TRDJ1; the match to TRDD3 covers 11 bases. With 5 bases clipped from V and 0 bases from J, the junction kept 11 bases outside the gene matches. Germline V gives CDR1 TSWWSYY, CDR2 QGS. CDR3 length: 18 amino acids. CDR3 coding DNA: TGTGCTCTTGGGTTTTGTATGTGGGGGATACGGAACACCGATAAACTCATCTTT. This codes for CALGFCMWGIRNTDKLIF.

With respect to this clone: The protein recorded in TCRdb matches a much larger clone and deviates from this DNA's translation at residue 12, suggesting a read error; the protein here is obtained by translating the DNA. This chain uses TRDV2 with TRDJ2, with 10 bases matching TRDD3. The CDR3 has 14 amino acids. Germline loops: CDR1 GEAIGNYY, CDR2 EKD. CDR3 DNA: TGTGCCTGTGATACTGGGGGATCGACAGCACAAATCTTCTTT. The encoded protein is CACDTGGSTAQIFF.

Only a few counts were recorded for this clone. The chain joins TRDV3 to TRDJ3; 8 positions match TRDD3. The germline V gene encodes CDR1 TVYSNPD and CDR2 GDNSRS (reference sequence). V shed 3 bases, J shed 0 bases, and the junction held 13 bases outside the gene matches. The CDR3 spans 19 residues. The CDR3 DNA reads TGTGCCTTCAATTACTGGGGGCCCCACCGCTCCTGGGACACCCGACAGATGTTTTTC. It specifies CAFNYWGPHRSWDTRQMFF.

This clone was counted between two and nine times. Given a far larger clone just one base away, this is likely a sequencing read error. CDR3 DNA: TGTGCCTGTGACACCAGGGGACGGCACACCGATAAACTCATCTTT. This translates into CACDTRGRHTDKLIF. The rearrangement joins TRDV2 to TRDJ1; D might be TRDD3 (5 bases). The CDR3 spans 15 residues. Trimming left V 0 bases short and J 0 bases short, with 10 bases between. Germline-derived CDR1 and CDR2 are GEAIGNYY and EKD.

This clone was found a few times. CDR3 protein: CALGELGNWGTMYTDKLIF. CDR3 nucleotides: TGTGCTCTTGGGGAACTCGGCAACTGGGGGACGATGTACACCGATAAACTCATCTTT. This chain uses TRDV1 with TRDJ1; 9 positions match TRDD3. Germline V gene lookup returns CDR1 TSWWSYY and CDR2 QGS. This CDR3 region has 19 residues. Trimming at V came to 0 bases and at J to 0 bases, leaving 11 bases not matched to a gene.

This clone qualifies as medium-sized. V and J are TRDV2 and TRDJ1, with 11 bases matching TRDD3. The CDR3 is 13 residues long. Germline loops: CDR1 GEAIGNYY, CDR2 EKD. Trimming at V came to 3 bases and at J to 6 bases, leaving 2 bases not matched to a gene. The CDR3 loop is CACDLLGDNKLIF. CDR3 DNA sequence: TGTGCCTGTGACTTACTGGGGGATAATAAACTCATCTTT.

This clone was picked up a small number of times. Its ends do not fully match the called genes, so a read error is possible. The CDR3 here is CACDMGLGLSWGTRQMFF. The CDR3 region has the DNA TGTGCCTGTGATATGGGACTGGGGCTCTCCTGGGGCACCCGACAGATGTTTTTC. V is TRDV2 and J is TRDJ3, with 7 nucleotides matching TRDD3. Germline lookup yields CDR1 GEAIGNYY and CDR2 EKD. CDR3 size: 18 residues.

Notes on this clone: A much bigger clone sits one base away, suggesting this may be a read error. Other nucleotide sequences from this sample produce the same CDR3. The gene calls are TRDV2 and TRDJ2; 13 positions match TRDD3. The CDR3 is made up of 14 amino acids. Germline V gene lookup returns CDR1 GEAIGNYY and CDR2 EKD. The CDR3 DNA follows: TGTGCTTGTGACGTACTGGGGGATACGTCACAACTCTTCTTT. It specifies CACDVLGDTSQLFF.

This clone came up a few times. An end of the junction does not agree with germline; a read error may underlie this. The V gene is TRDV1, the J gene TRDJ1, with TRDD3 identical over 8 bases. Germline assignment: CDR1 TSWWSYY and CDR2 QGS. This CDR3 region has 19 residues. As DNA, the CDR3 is TGTGCTCTTGGGGACTCACCCCCCGTACTGGGGGTCGTCACCGATAAACTCACCTTT. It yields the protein CALGDSPPVLGVVTDKLTF.

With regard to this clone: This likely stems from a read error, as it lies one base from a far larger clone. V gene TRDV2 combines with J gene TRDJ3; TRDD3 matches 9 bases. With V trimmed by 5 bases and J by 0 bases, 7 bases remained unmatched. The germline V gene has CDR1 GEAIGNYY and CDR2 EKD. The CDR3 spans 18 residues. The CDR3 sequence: CACGILGESSWDTRQMFF. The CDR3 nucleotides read TGTGCCTGTGGCATACTGGGGGAGAGCTCCTGGGACACCCGACAGATGTTTTTC.

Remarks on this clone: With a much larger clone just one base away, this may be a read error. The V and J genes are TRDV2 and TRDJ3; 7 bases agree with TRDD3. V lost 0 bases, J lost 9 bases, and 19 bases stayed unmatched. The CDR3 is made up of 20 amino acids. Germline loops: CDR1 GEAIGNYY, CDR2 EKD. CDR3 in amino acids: CACDTLQAMDTNRGTRQMFF. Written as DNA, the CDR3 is TGTGCCTGTGACACCTTGCAAGCGATGGATACGAACCGGGGCACCCGACAGATGTTTTTC.

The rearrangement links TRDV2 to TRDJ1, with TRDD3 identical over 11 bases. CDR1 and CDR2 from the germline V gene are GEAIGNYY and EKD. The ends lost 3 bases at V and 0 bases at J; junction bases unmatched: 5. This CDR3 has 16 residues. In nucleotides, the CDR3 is TGTGCCTGTGACGTACTGGGGGATAGGAACACCGATAAACTCATCTTT. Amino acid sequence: CACDVLGDRNTDKLIF.